This T cell receptor (beta chain) is drawn from a study of cytomegalovirus exposure and HLA in healthy donors. Background on the study: A later analysis reported the same platform for the roughly 110 validation repertoires and the 666 first-cohort repertoires. Notes on the study in general: The tendency of first-cohort TCR clusters to co-occur in the 120 or so validation repertoires was the finding of a later analysis.

With regard to this clone: As yet, its antigen is unknown.

The assay was immunoSEQ multiplex PCR, and TCRdb's table has in-frame clones only and misses some. The sample yields 260,000 or so clones, about 87% seen once. The CDR3 loop spans 14 amino acids. CDR1 and CDR2 (germline): KGHSH, LQKENI. Trimming removed 3 bases from V and 4 bases from J; junction bases left unmatched: 3. The sample was PBMCs. The V gene is TRBV18, the J gene TRBJ1-1; 9 positions agree with TRBD1. This clonotype was sampled from a man younger than 35 in good health and CMV-seronegative. CDR3 sequence (DNA): TGTGCCAGCTCACCGGACAGGGGTGTCACTGAAGCTTTCTTT. This encodes CASSPDRGVTEAFF.